The sequence of this TCR beta chain was determined in a study of T cell repertoires in ileal Crohn's disease. General study results and limits: Endoscopic recurrence occurred in every patient whose clonality exceeded 26.8%.

Details on this clone: Its antigen is undetermined.

Libraries were prepared by immunoSEQ multiplex PCR; TCRdb keeps only in-frame clonotypes and omits some of them. Found here are approximately 30,000 clones, roughly 78% of them singletons; the top ten hold under 20%. The sequenced material came from ileal tissue. This sequence originates from an adult with Crohn's disease.

The CDR3 bases are TGTGCCAGCTCACCACCTATTCCAGGGACTTACTATGGCTACACCTTC. Translated, it gives CASSPPIPGTYYGYTF. The chain links TRBV18 to TRBJ1-2; TRBD1 might be the D (5 bases). Trimming removed 0 bases at V and 3 bases at J, with 14 bases between. This CDR3 contains 16 residues. Germline loops: CDR1 KGHSH, CDR2 LQKENI.